This TCR beta chain appears in the sequencing data of a study of cytomegalovirus exposure and HLA in healthy donors (dated 2017 in TCRdb). Regarding the complete study: According to a later analysis, one platform produced both the 120 validation repertoires and the roughly 650 repertoires of the first cohort. The aim of the study was to test whether cataloging public T cell receptors could identify signatures of past pathogen exposure. To predict cytomegalovirus infection status, the study brought together high-throughput TCR immunosequencing, statistical association of individual TCRs with disease status, and machine learning. A separate validation cohort of 100 to 150 different subjects was used in addition to the approximately 610-subject first cohort.

Findings and caveats that apply to the study as a whole: Of the cluster scores, roughly 95% were above 0 in a later analysis, which found that TCRs clustered in the first cohort also tended to co-occur in the 120 or so validation repertoires. The validation cohort had no HLA typing available for a later analysis, so co-occurrence within that cohort was assessed over all 130 or so repertoires. While some public TCRs were present in many individuals, most TCR sequences turned up only very rarely across donors. In vitro tests confirmed that a few of the cytomegalovirus-associated TCR beta chains recognize cytomegalovirus antigens. The study listed over 150 TCR beta chains as associated with cytomegalovirus. According to the authors, the approach could potentially be generalized to other disease states and immunological phenotypes. Cytomegalovirus status was reported to be diagnosed by the classifier with high specificity and sensitivity in both the original and validation cohorts.

The donors belonged to the validation cohort of about 120 subjects, which was separate from the roughly 670-subject first cohort. Notes on this clone: Its antigen is still unknown. Base qualities were left out, and no much larger clone turns up one base away.

The method was the immunoSEQ multiplex PCR assay. The published analysis was carried out like this. A statistical classification framework was built for diagnosing cytomegalovirus status from the catalog of TCR beta chain sequences. The clones in this table, taken by TCRdb from immuneACCESS, are in-frame only. Not every clone is retained; where verified, under half of the shortfall comes from an unresolved V gene, and the cause of the rest is unknown. For V, J and clone size, that table is used; D and trimming come from the DNA. The sample table records approximately 200,000 clones; around 88% of these occur just once. The ten largest make up roughly 2.8% of the sample. Based on the germline V gene, the CDR1 and CDR2 sequences are MDHEN and SYDVKM. Relative to germline, V is missing 6 bases and J is missing 3 bases, with 12 bases of the junction outside any gene match. The CDR3 runs 16 amino acids, cysteine and phenylalanine included. The entry retains the CDR3 DNA only, 48 bases that are in frame from base 1.

The sequence is built from TRBV28 and TRBJ1-1; 8 bases in the junction line up with TRBD1. Sequencing was performed on PBMCs. The receptor was isolated from a woman between 18 and 30 years old in good health and CMV-seronegative. The CDR3 protein: CASSAGTGFGYTEAFF. The nucleotide sequence is given as TGTGCCAGCAGCGCCGGGACAGGCTTTGGGTACACTGAAGCTTTCTTT.